The text below deals with one T cell receptor (beta chain). This sample is part of a study of blood T cell repertoires in COVID-19. About the research overall: The samples span acute and convalescent COVID-19 from the United States, Italy and Spain.

Participants, about 18 to 90 years old, spanned 25 or so US areas. Participant reports of clinical history set cohort assignment. The assay was immunoSEQ multiplex PCR, and TCRdb's table has in-frame clones only and misses some. The sample has 180,000 or so clones, about 88% seen once. CDR3 length: 14 amino acids. Germline CDR1 and CDR2: SGHRS and YFSETQ. V lost 4 bases and J lost 5, with 12 bases in between. Sequences were obtained from PBMCs or T cells enriched from blood (not recorded which). The TCR originated in a woman in her late teens or twenties who had recovered from COVID-19. V gene TRBV5-1 combines with J gene TRBJ1-4; perhaps TRBD1 as D (5 bases). In DNA form, the CDR3 reads TGCGCCAGCAGCACGGACACCCTAAATGAAAAACTGTTTTTT. It is translated as CASSTDTLNEKLFF.